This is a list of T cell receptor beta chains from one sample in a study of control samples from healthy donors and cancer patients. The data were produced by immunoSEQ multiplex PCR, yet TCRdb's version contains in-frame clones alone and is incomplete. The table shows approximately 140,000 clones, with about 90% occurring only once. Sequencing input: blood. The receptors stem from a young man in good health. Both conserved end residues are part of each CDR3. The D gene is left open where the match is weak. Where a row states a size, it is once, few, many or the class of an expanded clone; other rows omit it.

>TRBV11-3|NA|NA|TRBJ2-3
TGTGCCAGCAGCATTCCTCCTGATTATACGCAGTATTTT
CASSIPPDYTQYF
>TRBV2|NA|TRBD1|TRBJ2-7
TGTGCCAGCAGTAGGGGACAGGAGGCCTACGAGCAGTACTTC
CASSRGQEAYEQYF
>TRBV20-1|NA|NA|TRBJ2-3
TGCAGCGCTCTGACGCCAGATACGCAGTATTTT
CSALTPDTQYF
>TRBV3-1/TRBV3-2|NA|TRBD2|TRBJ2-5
TGTGCCAGCAGCCAAGATTCCCTGTGGGGGGGCCAAGAGACCCAGTACTTC
CASSQDSLWGGQETQYF
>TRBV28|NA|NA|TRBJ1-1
TGTGCCAGCAGACCACCCCTGGGGGGGAGAAGCACTGAAGCTTTCTTT
CASRPPLGGRSTEAFF
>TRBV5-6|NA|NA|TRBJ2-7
TGTGCCAGCAGCTCGTCCGCGGGGGCGATCCACGAGCAGTACTTC
CASSSSAGAIHEQYF
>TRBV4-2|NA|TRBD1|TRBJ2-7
TGTGCCAGCAGCCAAGGGACAGGGGCTACGGACGAGCAGTACTTC
CASSQGTGATDEQYF
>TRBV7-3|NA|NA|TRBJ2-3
TGTGCCAGCAGCTTTTTTGCGGGTACTAGCACAGATACGCAGTATTTT
CASSFFAGTSTDTQYF
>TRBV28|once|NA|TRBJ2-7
TGTGCCAGCAGTTTAGGGACTGGAAGCTCCTACGAGCAGTACTTC
CASSLGTGSSYEQYF
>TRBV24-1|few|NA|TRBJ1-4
TGTGCCACCAGTGATTCCCTCTCGAATGAAAAACTGTTTTTT
CATSDSLSNEKLFF
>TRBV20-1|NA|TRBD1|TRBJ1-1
TGCAGTGCTAGTACTACCCGACAGGGGGAAGTGAACACTGAAGCTTTCTTT
CSASTTRQGEVNTEAFF
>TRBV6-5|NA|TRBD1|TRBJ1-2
TGTGCCAGCAGTTTCCCACCCGACAGGGACTATGGCTACACCTTC
CASSFPPDRDYGYTF
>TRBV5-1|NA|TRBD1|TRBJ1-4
TGCGCCAGCAGCCCCGGGACAGATAATGAAAAACTGTTTTTT
CASSPGTDNEKLFF
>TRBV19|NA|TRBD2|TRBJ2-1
TGTGCCAGTAGTATACTCCCCCGGATAGCGGGGGGACATGAGCAGTTCTTC
CASSILPRIAGGHEQFF
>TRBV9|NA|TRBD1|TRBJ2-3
TGTGCCAGCAGCGCACGACAGGGGGACAGCACAGATACGCAGTATTTT
CASSARQGDSTDTQYF
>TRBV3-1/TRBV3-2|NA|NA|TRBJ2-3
TGTGCCAGCAGCCAAGTGTTAGATACGCAGTATTTT
CASSQVLDTQYF
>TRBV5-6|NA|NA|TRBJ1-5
TGTGCCAGCAGCTCCCGGGACACAAATCAGCCCCAGCATTTT
CASSSRDTNQPQHF